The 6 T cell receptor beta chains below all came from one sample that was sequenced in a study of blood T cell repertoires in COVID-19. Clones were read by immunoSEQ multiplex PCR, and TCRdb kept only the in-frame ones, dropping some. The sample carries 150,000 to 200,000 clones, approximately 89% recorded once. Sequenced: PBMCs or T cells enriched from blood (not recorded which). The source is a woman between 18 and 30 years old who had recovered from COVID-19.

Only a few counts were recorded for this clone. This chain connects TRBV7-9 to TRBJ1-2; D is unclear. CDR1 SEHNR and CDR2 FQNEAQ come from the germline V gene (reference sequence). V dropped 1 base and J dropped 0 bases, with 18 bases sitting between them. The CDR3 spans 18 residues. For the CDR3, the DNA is TGTGCCAGCAGCTTAGACAGAGGCTTCGGAGCGGCTAACTATGGCTACACCTTC. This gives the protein CASSLDRGFGAANYGYTF.

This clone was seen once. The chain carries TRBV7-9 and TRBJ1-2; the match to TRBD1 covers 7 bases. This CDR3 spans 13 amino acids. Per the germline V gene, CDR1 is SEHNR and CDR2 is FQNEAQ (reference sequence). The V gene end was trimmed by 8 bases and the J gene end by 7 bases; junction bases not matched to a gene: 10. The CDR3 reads CASGGQKGRGYTF. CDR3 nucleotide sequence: TGTGCCAGCGGGGGACAGAAAGGACGTGGCTACACCTTC.

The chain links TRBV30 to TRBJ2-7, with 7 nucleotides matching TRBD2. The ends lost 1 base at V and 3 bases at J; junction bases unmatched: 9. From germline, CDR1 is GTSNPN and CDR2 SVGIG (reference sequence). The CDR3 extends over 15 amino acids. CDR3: CAWSGGGVAGYEQYF. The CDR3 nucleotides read TGTGCCTGGAGTGGGGGTGGGGTAGCGGGCTACGAGCAGTACTTC.

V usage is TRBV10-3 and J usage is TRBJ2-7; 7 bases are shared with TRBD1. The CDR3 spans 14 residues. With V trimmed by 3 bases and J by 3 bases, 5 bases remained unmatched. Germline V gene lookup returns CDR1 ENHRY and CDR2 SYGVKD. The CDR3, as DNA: TGTGCCATCAGTGAAGGACAGGAAAGCTACGAGCAGTACTTC. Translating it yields CAISEGQESYEQYF.

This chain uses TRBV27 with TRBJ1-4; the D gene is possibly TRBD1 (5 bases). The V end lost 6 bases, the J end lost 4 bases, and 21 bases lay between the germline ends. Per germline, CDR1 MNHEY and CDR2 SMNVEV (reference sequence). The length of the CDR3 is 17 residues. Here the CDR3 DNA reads TGTGCCAGCAGGACGAACGACTTCGACAGCTTTAATGAAAAACTGTTTTTT. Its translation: CASRTNDFDSFNEKLFF.

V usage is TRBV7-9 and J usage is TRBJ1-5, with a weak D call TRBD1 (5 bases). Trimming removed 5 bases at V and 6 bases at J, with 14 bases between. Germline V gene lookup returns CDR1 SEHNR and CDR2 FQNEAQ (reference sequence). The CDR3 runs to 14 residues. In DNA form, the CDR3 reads TGTGCCAGCAGCCCAAACCCCGGGGGTCAGCCCCAGCATTTT. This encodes CASSPNPGGQPQHF.